This T cell receptor (beta chain) appears in the sequencing data of a study of Graves' ophthalmopathy and Graves' hyperthyroidism. CDR3 regions of TCR beta were amplified from RNA transcripts. The first round was an RT-PCR with HTBI primers, and the second round was a multiplex PCR. TCRdb used MiXCR to reprocess the multiplex PCR reads, holding one entry per CDR3 protein. The sample includes 400,000 to 500,000 distinct CDR3 sequences, roughly 21% of them seen just once. The germline gives CDR1 DFQATT, CDR2 SNEGSKA (reference sequence). V shed 4 bases and J shed 0 bases, with 16 bases lying between them. The length of the CDR3 is 15 residues. Study-wide points: A 13-signature model separated ophthalmopathy from stable hyperthyroidism, about 91% sensitivity, roughly 81% specificity. Ophthalmopathy progression was predicted by the model at less than 71% sensitivity and 72.22% specificity. Blood also harbored most expanded thyroid clonotypes above 0.001 frequency.

This clonotype has a handful of counts. Antigen: not known. This clonotype was obtained from a woman under 30 with stable Graves' hyperthyroidism. The rearrangement uses TRBV20-1 and TRBJ2-7, with TRBD2 as a possible D gene (5 bases). Sequences were obtained from peripheral blood. CDR3 sequence: CSANPISGVSYEQYF. The CDR3 coding sequence is TGCAGTGCTAATCCCATATCCGGGGTCTCCTACGAGCAGTACTTC.